These 29 T cell receptor beta chains were sequenced from one sample in a study of blood T cell repertoires in COVID-19. Clones were sequenced by immunoSEQ multiplex PCR, and TCRdb holds only the in-frame ones, with some missing. The sample records approximately 200,000 clones, 85% to 90% being singletons. The sequencing input was peripheral blood. The receptors were gathered from a woman aged 25 to 39 with active or convalescent COVID-19.

The V gene is TRBV5-1, the J gene TRBJ2-7; 9 nucleotides match TRBD1. The CDR3 extends over 14 amino acids. Germline trimming cut 4 bases from V and 5 bases from J; bases unmatched to any gene: 7. Per germline, CDR1 SGHRS and CDR2 YFSETQ. The DNA of the CDR3 is TGCGCCAGCAGCCCGGGACAGGGTGGCCACGAGCAGTACTTC. Protein product: CASSPGQGGHEQYF.

J is TRBJ1-4 and V is TRBV6-6; tentative D call: TRBD1 (5 bases). V was cut by 8 bases and J by 6 bases, with 16 bases left in between. The CDR3 contains 14 residues. In germline, CDR1 is MNHNY, CDR2 SVGAGI (reference sequence). CDR3 amino acids: CASFVGGTHEKLFF. The CDR3 DNA follows: TGTGCCAGCTTCGTGGGGGGGACTCATGAAAAACTGTTTTTT.

This sequence joins TRBV4-1 and TRBJ2-3; TRBD2 agrees at 15 bases. The CDR3 consists of 18 residues. Losses at the gene ends were 1 base for V and 7 bases for J; bases not matched to a gene: 9. The V gene's germline CDR1 is MGHRA and CDR2 YSYEKL. The CDR3 DNA sequence: TGCGCCAGCAGCCAAGGTGGACTAGCGGGAGGGCCGGGGAATACGCAGTATTTT. It is translated as CASSQGGLAGGPGNTQYF.

The rearrangement uses TRBV7-9 and TRBJ1-3; TRBD1 matches at 8 bases. This CDR3 has 16 residues. After removal of 5 bases from V and 0 bases from J, the junction contained 6 bases not matched to a gene. Germline assignment: CDR1 SEHNR and CDR2 FQNEAQ (reference sequence). The CDR3 protein is CASSPWTGSSGNTIYF. The CDR3 DNA sequence: TGTGCCAGCAGCCCCTGGACAGGGAGCTCTGGAAACACCATATATTTT.

The V gene is TRBV6-5, the J gene TRBJ2-7, with D perhaps TRBD1 (6 bases). The germline V and J ends were trimmed by 6 bases and 2 bases, with 14 bases remaining between them. Germline CDR1 reads MNHEY; CDR2 reads SVGAGI. The CDR3 loop spans 14 amino acids. CDR3 sequence: CASSANRVTYEQYF. CDR3 DNA sequence: TGTGCCAGCAGCGCGAACAGGGTGACCTACGAGCAGTACTTC.

The genes are TRBV9 and TRBJ2-3; no reliable D call. The V gene lost 4 bases and the J gene lost 0 bases, with 21 bases spanning the gap. CDR3 length: 18 amino acids. Germline V gives CDR1 SGDLS, CDR2 YYNGEE. In DNA form, the CDR3 reads TGTGCCAGCAGCCCCAAGTTAAGTGTCACATCTAGCACAGATACGCAGTATTTT. It is translated as CASSPKLSVTSSTDTQYF.

The rearrangement links TRBV11-2 to TRBJ1-2, with 7 bases fitting TRBD1. Germline CDR1 is SGHAT and CDR2 is FQNNGV. The CDR3 has 13 amino acids. V lost 3 bases and J lost 5; bases outside the gene matches: 3. DNA for the CDR3: TGTGCCAGCAGCTTGACAGGGCCTTATGGCTACACCTTC. Its protein is CASSLTGPYGYTF.

In this sample, this clone turned up once. This chain uses TRBV20-1 with TRBJ2-1; TRBD2 aligns across 14 bases. The CDR3 has 17 amino acids. V dropped 3 bases and J dropped 0; count of bases not matched to a gene: 4. The germline gives CDR1 DFQATT, CDR2 SNEGSKA (reference sequence). The CDR3 loop reads CSASRLAGGSSYNEQFF. The CDR3 DNA reads TGCAGTGCTAGTCGACTAGCGGGGGGGAGCTCCTACAATGAGCAGTTCTTC.

This chain connects TRBV18 to TRBJ2-5; the D gene is possibly TRBD1 (6 bases). V lost 4 bases and J 2 bases, leaving 11 bases between the germline ends. Per germline, CDR1 KGHSH and CDR2 LQKENI. The length of the CDR3 is 14 residues. The CDR3 DNA follows: TGTGCCAGCTCACAGCAGGGGTTACAAGAGACCCAGTACTTC. Translated: CASSQQGLQETQYF.

This clone occurred a few times. V and J are TRBV6-6 and TRBJ1-4; a possible D gene is TRBD1 (5 bases). This CDR3 has 16 residues. V gave up 0 bases and J gave up 5 bases, with 13 bases separating them. Germline V gene data show CDR1 as MNHNY and CDR2 as SVGAGI (reference sequence). For the CDR3, the DNA is TGTGCCAGCAGTTACTCGACGGGGGAGGGGAATGAAAAACTGTTTTTT. It is translated as CASSYSTGEGNEKLFF.

This sequence joins TRBV30 and TRBJ1-1; no firm D call. The germline V and J ends were trimmed by 3 bases and 6 bases, with 5 bases remaining between them. CDR1 and CDR2 (germline): GTSNPN, SVGIG (reference sequence). CDR3 size: 10 residues. The CDR3 loop reads CAWREAEAFF. The CDR3 DNA reads TGTGCCTGGAGGGAGGCTGAAGCTTTCTTT.

The V and J genes are TRBV6-5 and TRBJ2-7, with D tentatively TRBD1 (6 bases). The CDR3 length is 15 residues. CDR1 MNHEY and CDR2 SVGAGI come from the germline V gene. Trimming left V 0 bases short and J 4 bases short, with 13 bases between. CDR3 in DNA: TGTGCCAGCAGTTACTCCCCGGGACAACCTTACGAGCAGTACTTC. Encoded protein: CASSYSPGQPYEQYF.

V gene TRBV5-4 combines with J gene TRBJ1-1; perhaps TRBD1 as D (6 bases). The V and J ends lost 1 base and 1 base respectively, with 11 bases between them. From germline, CDR1 is SGHNT and CDR2 YYREEE (reference sequence). There are 15 residues in the CDR3. The chain's CDR3 is CASSLWGLGNTEAFF. The CDR3 DNA follows: TGTGCCAGCAGCTTGTGGGGGCTCGGGAACACTGAAGCTTTCTTT.

J is TRBJ2-3 and V is TRBV18, with TRBD2 matching over 8 bases. Germline V gene data show CDR1 as KGHSH and CDR2 as LQKENI. V shed 0 bases, J shed 4 bases, and the junction held 9 bases outside the gene matches. CDR3 length: 17 amino acids. CDR3 sequence: CASSPPGLAGYSDTQYF. The DNA of the CDR3 is TGTGCCAGCTCACCACCGGGTCTAGCGGGCTATTCAGATACGCAGTATTTT. The full variable domain, in which reference TRBV18 and TRBJ2-3 provide the parts outside the CDR3, is NAGVMQNPRHLVRRRGQEARLRCSPMKGHSHVYWYRQLPEEGLKFMVYLQKENIIDESGMPKERFSAEFPKEGPSILRIQQVVRGDSAAYFCASSPPGLAGYSDTQYFGPGTRLTVL.

This clone was counted between two and nine times. The J gene is TRBJ1-1, the V gene TRBV24-1; no clear D gene. This CDR3 has 13 residues. In germline, CDR1 is KGHDR, CDR2 SFDVKD. V shed 10 bases and J shed 6 bases, with 17 bases lying between them. CDR3 sequence: CATTAGPEAEAFF. CDR3 sequence (DNA): TGTGCCACAACTGCGGGCCCCGAGGCTGAAGCTTTCTTT.

The J gene is TRBJ1-2, the V gene TRBV3-1 (or the pseudogene TRBV3-2); 8 nucleotides match TRBD1. CDR3 length equals 16 residues. Germline V gives CDR1 LGHDT, CDR2 YNNKEL (reference sequence). V trimming: 3 bases; J trimming: 3 bases; junction bases outside the gene matches: 9. CDR3 in DNA: TGTGCCAGCAGCCATGCCCCAGACAGGGGCTACTATGGCTACACCTTC. Translated: CASSHAPDRGYYGYTF.

This chain uses TRBV2 with TRBJ1-6, with 9 nucleotides matching TRBD1. Looked up from germline, CDR1 is SNHLY and CDR2 is FYNNEI. V trimming: 7 bases; J trimming: 6 bases; junction bases outside the gene matches: 4. The CDR3 spans 14 residues. CDR3 DNA: TGTGCCAGCAAAAAGGACAGGGGTAATTCACCCCTCCACTTT. It codes for CASKKDRGNSPLHF.

This clone came up once. The genes are TRBV11-3 and TRBJ2-4, with 14 bases identical to TRBD2. Germline trimming cut 5 bases from V and 4 bases from J; bases unmatched to any gene: 4. Germline values: CDR1 SGHNT, CDR2 YENEEA. This CDR3 is built from 16 residues. Written as DNA, the CDR3 is TGTGCCAGCAGCATTGGACTAGCGGGGGGAAAAAACATTCAGTACTTC. Translated: CASSIGLAGGKNIQYF.

This chain uses TRBV18 with TRBJ1-2; 9 bases agree with TRBD1. Trimming cost V 3 bases and J 3 bases; bases outside gene matches: 5. The CDR3 contains 15 residues. In germline, CDR1 is KGHSH, CDR2 LQKENI. CDR3 coding DNA: TGTGCCAGCTCACCGACAGGGGGACGTGACTATGGCTACACCTTC. This codes for CASSPTGGRDYGYTF.

This chain uses TRBV6-1 with TRBJ2-7; 11 bases fit TRBD2. The germline V gene encodes CDR1 MNHNS and CDR2 SASEGT. V lost 1 base, J lost 3 bases, and 11 bases stayed unmatched. The CDR3 is 18 residues long. The CDR3 loop reads CASSEGVSGRGVSYEQYF. CDR3 DNA: TGTGCCAGCAGTGAAGGGGTTAGCGGGAGGGGGGTTAGCTACGAGCAGTACTTC.

This rearrangement joins TRBV4-1 to TRBJ2-2; 8 nucleotides line up with TRBD2. Germline V gene lookup returns CDR1 MGHRA and CDR2 YSYEKL. V lost 0 bases to trimming and J lost 3 bases; unmatched junction nucleotides: 6. This CDR3 is built from 17 residues. CDR3 DNA sequence: TGCGCCAGCAGCCAAGATGGCGGGGGGTGGGACACCGGGGAGCTGTTTTTT. Residues: CASSQDGGGWDTGELFF.

The chain uses TRBV12-3 or TRBV12-4 and TRBJ2-3; no clear D. CDR3 size: 11 residues. V lost 7 bases and J 6 bases, leaving 8 bases between the germline ends. The CDR3 loop is CASNTDDTQYF. The CDR3 nucleotides read TGTGCCAGCAATACAGATGATACGCAGTATTTT.

The chain has TRBV5-1 and TRBJ1-1, with a possible D match to TRBD1 (5 bases). The V gene lost 4 bases and the J gene lost 0 bases, with 13 bases spanning the gap. In germline, CDR1 is SGHRS, CDR2 YFSETQ. This CDR3 has 15 amino acids. CDR3 DNA: TGCGCCAGCAGCCTATCGACAGCGATGAACACTGAAGCTTTCTTT. Protein sequence: CASSLSTAMNTEAFF. Together with reference TRBV5-1 and TRBJ1-1, the CDR3 gives the full variable domain: KAGVTQTPRYLIKTRGQQVTLSCSPISGHRSVSWYQQTPGQGLQFLFEYFSETQRNKGNFPGRFSGRQFSNSRSEMNVSTLELGDSALYLCASSLSTAMNTEAFFGQGTRLTVV.

The chain recombines TRBV7-2 with TRBJ2-1; D not certain. Trimming pared 1 base from V and 4 bases from J, leaving 11 bases between. The CDR3 loop spans 15 amino acids. CDR1 SGHTA and CDR2 FQGNSA come from the germline V gene. The CDR3 bases are TGTGCCAGCAGCTTAGATGGGCAGGCTTACAATGAGCAGTTCTTC. Amino acid sequence: CASSLDGQAYNEQFF.

The V and J genes are TRBV6-5 and TRBJ2-1; 8 nucleotides agree with TRBD2. The CDR3 spans 15 residues. Germline loops: CDR1 MNHEY, CDR2 SVGAGI. V shed 3 bases, J shed 6 bases, and the junction held 7 bases outside the gene matches. The CDR3 DNA follows: TGTGCCAGCAGTTATGGGCTAGCGGGCCTCAATGAGCAGTTCTTC. The encoded protein is CASSYGLAGLNEQFF.

The genes are TRBV30 and TRBJ1-5, with a weak D call TRBD1 (6 bases). This CDR3 is 15 amino acids long. Trimming took off 0 bases at V and 6 bases at J, with 15 bases between the two ends. Germline V CDR1 and CDR2: GTSNPN, SVGIG (reference sequence). The CDR3: CAWSVQQGSIQPQHF. DNA of the CDR3: TGTGCCTGGAGTGTACAACAGGGAAGTATTCAGCCCCAGCATTTT.

This chain connects TRBV10-3 to TRBJ1-6; 10 positions match TRBD1. This CDR3 is built from 13 residues. V shed 6 bases, J shed 13 bases, and the junction held 6 bases outside the gene matches. The germline V gene encodes CDR1 ENHRY and CDR2 SYGVKD. The CDR3 DNA follows: TGTGCCATCAGGGGGGACAGGGGTTCCCCCCTCCACTTT. This sequence encodes CAIRGDRGSPLHF.

The chain links TRBV7-8 to TRBJ1-5; the D gene is possibly TRBD1 (5 bases). Deletions cut 1 base from V and 7 bases from J, with 11 bases between. The CDR3 length is 14 residues. The germline CDR1 and CDR2 sequences are SGHVS and FQNEAQ. The CDR3 region is CASSLGGGNQPQHF. The CDR3 DNA reads as TGTGCCAGCAGCTTAGGCGGGGGGAACCAGCCCCAGCATTTT.

The chain employs TRBV5-1 and TRBJ1-6, with 10 bases matching TRBD1. The V and J ends lost 4 bases and 7 bases, in that order; junction bases with no gene match: 2. The length of the CDR3 is 14 residues. The germline V gene encodes CDR1 SGHRS and CDR2 YFSETQ. This CDR3 is CASSPGQGNSPLHF. The CDR3 DNA reads TGCGCCAGCAGCCCGGGACAGGGGAATTCACCCCTCCACTTT.